The sequence of this T cell receptor (beta chain) was determined in a study of T cell responses to AZD1222 COVID-19 vaccine. Study outcomes and limitations: Just a handful of AZD1222 recipients were seropositive at baseline. Repertoires were collected only later (after the peak T cell response had occurred). Breadth and depth of Spike-specific TCRs rose after two AZD1222 doses.

The CDR3 contains 14 residues. V lost 3 bases, J lost 4 bases, and 6 bases stayed unmatched. Looked up from germline, CDR1 is SGHAT and CDR2 is FQNNGV. The repertoire was sequenced with immunoSEQ multiplex PCR; TCRdb's copy has only in-frame clones and lacks some. The repertoire holds roughly 100,000 clones, roughly nine tenths seen once, with 44% in the top ten. A remark on this clone: What it recognizes is unknown.

Here the sequenced sample was peripheral blood, taken 28 days after the second AZD1222 dose. The chain joins TRBV11-2 to TRBJ2-7, with TRBD2 identical over 7 bases. The TCR was taken from an adult who received the AZD1222 COVID-19 vaccine. The DNA for the CDR3 is TGTGCCAGCAGCTTGGCGGGAGCGGCGTACGAGCAGTACTTC. Translated, it gives CASSLAGAAYEQYF.